These 20 T cell receptor beta chains were all obtained from the same sample, sequenced in a study of T cell responses to AZD1222 COVID-19 vaccine. Measured with immunoSEQ multiplex PCR; TCRdb has only the in-frame clones, and not every one. Of some 96,000 clones listed, about 88% are singletons. Source: peripheral blood, taken on day 0 of AZD1222 vaccination. The receptors here all came from an adult in good health.

This clone was detected once. The V gene is TRBV7-2, the J gene TRBJ1-5; D is uncertain. Looked up from germline, CDR1 is SGHTA and CDR2 is FQGNSA. V shed 4 bases and J shed 0 bases, with 10 bases lying between them. This CDR3 has 15 amino acids. The CDR3 sequence: CASSYGSISNQPQHF. The CDR3 DNA sequence: TGTGCCAGCAGCTATGGATCCATTAGCAATCAGCCCCAGCATTTT.

The J gene is TRBJ2-3, the V gene TRBV3-1 (or the pseudogene TRBV3-2); TRBD2 aligns across 14 bases. Germline trimming cut 0 bases from V and 2 bases from J; bases unmatched to any gene: 4. The CDR3 totals 18 residues. Germline CDR1 and CDR2: LGHDT and YNNKEL (reference sequence). The DNA for the CDR3 is TGTGCCAGCAGCCAAGACCCGGGACTAGCGGGGGCCACAGATACGCAGTATTTT. Amino acids: CASSQDPGLAGATDTQYF.

This clone appeared a few times. This chain connects TRBV7-2 to TRBJ2-1; TRBD2 matches 10 bases. This CDR3 region has 15 residues. V lost 4 bases, J lost 7 bases, and 7 bases stayed unmatched. The germline V gene encodes CDR1 SGHTA and CDR2 FQGNSA. CDR3 nucleotide sequence: TGTGCCAGCAGCTCACCGGGACTAGCGCTTAATGAGCAGTTCTTC. Translation: CASSSPGLALNEQFF. Full variable domain (remainder filled in from reference TRBV7-2 and TRBJ2-1): GAGVSQSPSNKVTEKGKDVELRCDPISGHTALYWYRQSLGQGLEFLIYFQGNSAPDKSGLPSDRFSAERTGGSVSTLTIQRTQQEDSAVYLCASSSPGLALNEQFFGPGTRLTVL.

The V and J genes are TRBV6-5 and TRBJ1-1; possible D gene TRBD1, 5 bases. Germline CDR1 is MNHEY and CDR2 is SVGAGI. Trimming shortened V by 5 bases and J by 0 bases, and 13 bases separated the two germline ends. This CDR3 comprises 15 residues. The CDR3 DNA sequence: TGTGCCAGCAGTCCACGCGACAGTTTGAACACTGAAGCTTTCTTT. It encodes CASSPRDSLNTEAFF.

The chain has TRBV27 and TRBJ1-6; D is uncertain. Germline V gene data show CDR1 as MNHEY and CDR2 as SMNVEV (reference sequence). The CDR3 covers 18 residues. V was trimmed by 0 bases and J by 4 bases, leaving 16 bases between them. CDR3 coding DNA: TGTGCCAGCAGTTTATCCCCCCCGCTGGGGTTGTATAATTCACCCCTCCACTTT. Translating gives CASSLSPPLGLYNSPLHF.

CDR3 region: CASSERSSGNTIYF. In DNA, the CDR3 is TGTGCCAGCAGTGAACGGAGTTCTGGAAACACCATATATTTT. The chain joins TRBV2 to TRBJ1-3; no definite D call. Germline V lookup: CDR1 SNHLY, CDR2 FYNNEI. The V and J ends lost 2 bases and 1 base respectively, with 6 bases between them. The CDR3 is made up of 14 amino acids.

The chain combines TRBV2 with TRBJ1-5; D is possibly TRBD1 (5 bases). This CDR3 spans 13 amino acids. Trimming pared 8 bases from V and 0 bases from J, leaving 8 bases between. CDR1 is SNHLY, CDR2 FYNNEI, per germline. CDR3 amino acids: CASGTDSNQPQHF. In DNA, the CDR3 is TGTGCCAGCGGGACGGATAGCAATCAGCCCCAGCATTTT.

Here the CDR3 DNA reads TGCGCCAGCAGCCAGGTGGTCAATAGCAATCAGCCCCAGCATTTT. It translates to CASSQVVNSNQPQHF. The V and J genes are TRBV4-1 and TRBJ1-5; D not certain. V was trimmed by 3 bases and J by 0 bases, leaving 9 bases between them. Germline loops: CDR1 MGHRA, CDR2 YSYEKL. This CDR3 region has 15 residues.

This chain connects TRBV27 to TRBJ1-6; no definite D call. V gave up 8 bases and J gave up 7 bases, with 12 bases separating them. Germline CDR1 reads MNHEY; CDR2 reads SMNVEV (reference sequence). The CDR3 length is 13 residues. The CDR3: CASGLLGNSPLHF. CDR3 in DNA: TGTGCCAGCGGTCTTTTGGGGAATTCACCCCTCCACTTT.

The J gene is TRBJ1-1, the V gene TRBV19; D unresolved. The CDR3 runs 15 residues. The V gene lost 4 bases and the J gene lost 1 base, with 13 bases spanning the gap. The germline V gene has CDR1 LNHDA and CDR2 SQIVND (reference sequence). The CDR3 spells CASSTLRSGNTEAFF. CDR3 bases: TGTGCCAGTAGTACGCTCCGGTCGGGGAACACTGAAGCTTTCTTT.

This chain joins TRBV6-5 and TRBJ1-6; D might be TRBD1 (6 bases). This CDR3 has 15 amino acids. The germline V gene encodes CDR1 MNHEY and CDR2 SVGAGI. The germline V and J ends were trimmed by 0 bases and 7 bases, with 10 bases remaining between them. The CDR3 here is CASSYSGAANSPLHF. DNA of the CDR3: TGTGCCAGCAGTTACTCGGGGGCCGCGAATTCACCCCTCCACTTT.

The chain links TRBV6-2 or TRBV6-3 to TRBJ2-1; 7 positions match TRBD1. The CDR3 covers 15 residues. V was clipped by 0 bases and J by 4 bases; unmatched bases: 3. Germline V CDR1 and CDR2: MNHEY, SVGEGT. The CDR3 DNA reads as TGTGCCAGCAGTTACTCGGGACAGATTTACAATGAGCAGTTCTTC. Translation gives CASSYSGQIYNEQFF.

The rearrangement joins TRBV6-1 to TRBJ1-5, with D possibly being TRBD1 (5 bases). V gave up 3 bases and J gave up 6 bases, with 12 bases separating them. The CDR3 has 14 residues. CDR1 is MNHNS and CDR2 is SASEGT in the germline V gene. The CDR3 reads CASSDPGGGQPQHF. The CDR3 DNA reads as TGTGCCAGCAGTGACCCCGGTGGGGGTCAGCCCCAGCATTTT.

This clone has a single count. The chain has TRBV7-9 and TRBJ1-1; 7 nucleotides line up with TRBD1. The CDR3 consists of 15 residues. Trimming at V came to 2 bases and at J to 2 bases, leaving 5 bases not matched to a gene. CDR1 and CDR2 from the germline V gene are SEHNR and FQNEAQ (reference sequence). The CDR3, as DNA: TGTGCCAGCAGCTTACAGGGACAGACTAACACTGAAGCTTTCTTT. Its protein product is CASSLQGQTNTEAFF. Using reference TRBV7-9 and TRBJ1-1 for the parts outside the CDR3, the full variable domain is DTGVSQNPRHKITKRGQNVTFRCDPISEHNRLYWYRQTLGQGPEFLTYFQNEAQLEKSRLLSDRFSAERPKGSFSTLEIQRTEQGDSAMYLCASSLQGQTNTEAFFGQGTRLTVV.

This chain links TRBV4-1 with TRBJ1-5, with D unclear. This CDR3 is 15 amino acids long. Germline-derived CDR1 and CDR2 are MGHRA and YSYEKL. The V end lost 1 base, the J end lost 3 bases, and 10 bases lay between the germline ends. This CDR3 reads CASSQGFRTNQPQHF. The CDR3 coding sequence is TGCGCCAGCAGCCAAGGATTTCGTACCAATCAGCCCCAGCATTTT.

The rearrangement uses TRBV10-3 and TRBJ2-7; 9 bases map to TRBD1. Germline CDR1 reads ENHRY; CDR2 reads SYGVKD. With V trimmed by 4 bases and J by 0 bases, 4 bases remained unmatched. CDR3 size: 15 residues. This CDR3 is CAISGWDRASYEQYF. In DNA, the CDR3 is TGTGCCATCAGTGGCTGGGACAGGGCCTCCTACGAGCAGTACTTC.

The chain has TRBV28 and TRBJ2-3; tentatively, D is TRBD2 (5 bases). Trimming removed 8 bases from V and 0 bases from J, with 15 bases in between. The germline V gene encodes CDR1 MDHEN and CDR2 SYDVKM. CDR3 length equals 15 residues. CDR3 bases: TGTGCCAGCGTTGAGGGCAGCCTAAGCACAGATACGCAGTATTTT. As protein: CASVEGSLSTDTQYF.

This clone was counted once. The CDR3 DNA reads as TGTGCCAGCAGTCCCGGGACAGCGAACACTGAAGCTTTCTTT. The encoded protein is CASSPGTANTEAFF. This chain joins TRBV2 and TRBJ1-1, with 7 bases aligning to TRBD1. Germline assignment: CDR1 SNHLY and CDR2 FYNNEI. V gave up 5 bases and J gave up 1 base; unmatched junction bases: 4. This CDR3 is 14 amino acids long.

The gene calls are TRBV12-5 and TRBJ1-1, with D uncertain. V lost 1 base and J 8 bases, leaving 8 bases between the germline ends. CDR1 is LGHNT, CDR2 FRNRAP, per germline. The CDR3 contains 12 residues. CDR3 nucleotides: TGTGCTAGTGGTTTGGACGGACGGGAAGCTTTCTTT. This sequence encodes CASGLDGREAFF.

The genes are TRBV7-9 and TRBJ1-6; no clear D. Germline CDR1 SEHNR, CDR2 FQNEAQ (reference sequence). The CDR3 has 14 amino acids. Trimming shortened V by 3 bases and J by 3 bases, and 6 bases separated the two germline ends. In DNA form, the CDR3 reads TGTGCCAGCAGCTTGGCGTTCTATAATTCACCCCTCCACTTT. This translates into CASSLAFYNSPLHF.